This T cell receptor beta chain was identified during a study of blood T cell repertoires in COVID-19. The germline V and J ends were trimmed by 0 bases and 6 bases, with 12 bases remaining between them. Per the germline V gene, CDR1 is MGHRA and CDR2 is YSYEKL. This CDR3 spans 15 amino acids. Original processing methods: Amplification with reference gene primers provided the estimates of nucleated cell counts. Produced via immunoSEQ multiplex PCR; TCRdb's table is partial and in-frame only. The V and J calls and clone size are taken from that table; D and trimming were inferred from the DNA. The sample lists roughly 33,000 clones, around 90% occurring once.

The source of this sequence is a human donor in a cohort sampled during active COVID-19. The chain links TRBV4-1 to TRBJ1-5; D uncertain. Sequencing was performed on peripheral blood. The chain's CDR3 is CASSQDAGLGQPQHF. The CDR3 coding sequence is TGCGCCAGCAGCCAAGATGCGGGATTAGGTCAGCCCCAGCATTTT.